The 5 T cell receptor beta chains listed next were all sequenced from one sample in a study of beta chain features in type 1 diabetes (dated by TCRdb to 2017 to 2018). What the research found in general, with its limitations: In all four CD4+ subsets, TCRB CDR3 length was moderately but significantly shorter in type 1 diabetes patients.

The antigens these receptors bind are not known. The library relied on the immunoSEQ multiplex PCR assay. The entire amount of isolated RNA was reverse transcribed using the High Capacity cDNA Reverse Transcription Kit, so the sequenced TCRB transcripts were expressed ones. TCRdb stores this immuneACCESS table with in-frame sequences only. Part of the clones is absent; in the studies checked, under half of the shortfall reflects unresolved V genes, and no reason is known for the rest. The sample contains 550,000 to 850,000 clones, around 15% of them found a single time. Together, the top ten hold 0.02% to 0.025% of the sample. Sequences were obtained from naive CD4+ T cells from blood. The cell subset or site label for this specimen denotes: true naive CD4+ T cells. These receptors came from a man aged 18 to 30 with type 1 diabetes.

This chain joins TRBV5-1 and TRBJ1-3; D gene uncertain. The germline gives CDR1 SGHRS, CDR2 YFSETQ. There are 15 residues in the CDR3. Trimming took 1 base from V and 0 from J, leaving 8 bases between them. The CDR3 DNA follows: TGCGCCAGCAGCTTGAGCGGGGTCTCTGGAAACACCATATATTTT. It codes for CASSLSGVSGNTIYF.

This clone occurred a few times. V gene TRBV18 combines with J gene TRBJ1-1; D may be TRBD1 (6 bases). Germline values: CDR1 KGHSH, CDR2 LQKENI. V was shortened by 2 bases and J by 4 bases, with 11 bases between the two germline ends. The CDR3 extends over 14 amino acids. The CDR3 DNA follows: TGTGCCAGCTCACCAGGACAGACCGTCACTGAAGCTTTCTTT. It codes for CASSPGQTVTEAFF.

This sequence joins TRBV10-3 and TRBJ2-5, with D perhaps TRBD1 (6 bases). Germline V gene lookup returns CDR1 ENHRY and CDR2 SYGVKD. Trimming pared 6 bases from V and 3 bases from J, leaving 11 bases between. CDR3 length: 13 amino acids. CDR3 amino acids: CAISRTEEETQYF. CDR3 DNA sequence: TGTGCCATCAGCAGGACAGAAGAAGAGACCCAGTACTTC.

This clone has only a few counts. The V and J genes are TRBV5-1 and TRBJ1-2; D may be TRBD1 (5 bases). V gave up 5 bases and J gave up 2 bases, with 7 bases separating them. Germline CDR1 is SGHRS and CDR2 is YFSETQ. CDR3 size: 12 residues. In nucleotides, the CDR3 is TGCGCCAGCAGATGGGGGAACTATGGCTACACCTTC. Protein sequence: CASRWGNYGYTF. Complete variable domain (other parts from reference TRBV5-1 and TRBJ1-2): KAGVTQTPRYLIKTRGQQVTLSCSPISGHRSVSWYQQTPGQGLQFLFEYFSETQRNKGNFPGRFSGRQFSNSRSEMNVSTLELGDSALYLCASRWGNYGYTFGSGTRLTVV.

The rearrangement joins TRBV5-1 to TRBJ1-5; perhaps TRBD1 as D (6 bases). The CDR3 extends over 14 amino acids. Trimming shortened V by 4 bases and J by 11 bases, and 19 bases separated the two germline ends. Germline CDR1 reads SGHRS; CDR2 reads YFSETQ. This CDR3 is CASSPTGAPEAQHF. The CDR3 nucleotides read TGCGCCAGCAGCCCAACGGGGGCACCCGAGGCCCAGCATTTT.